The 11 T cell receptor beta chains in this list originate from one sample, sequenced in a study of blood T cell repertoires in COVID-19. Here immunoSEQ multiplex PCR was the method, and the copy in TCRdb shows in-frame clones only, minus some. The sample shows 300,000 to 400,000 clones, 88% of them seen only once. The sample comprised PBMCs or T cells enriched from blood (not recorded which). The receptors stem from a woman aged 18-29 years who had recovered from COVID-19.

This chain connects TRBV2 to TRBJ1-5; the match to TRBD1 covers 7 bases. The germline gives CDR1 SNHLY, CDR2 FYNNEI. Germline trimming cut 7 bases from V and 3 bases from J; bases unmatched to any gene: 9. The CDR3 has 15 amino acids. The CDR3 sequence: CASKGGQRHNQPQHF. CDR3 nucleotides: TGTGCCAGCAAGGGGGGACAGAGACACAATCAGCCCCAGCATTTT.

This chain links TRBV7-2 with TRBJ1-1; perhaps TRBD1 as D (6 bases). Germline V gene lookup returns CDR1 SGHTA and CDR2 FQGNSA. The V gene lost 5 bases and the J gene lost 4 bases, with 8 bases spanning the gap. The CDR3 totals 12 residues. This CDR3 is CASSHRATEAFF. As DNA, the CDR3 is TGTGCCAGCAGCCACAGGGCCACTGAAGCTTTCTTT.

The chain combines TRBV18 with TRBJ2-3, with D possibly TRBD2 on 7 matching bases. The CDR3 length is 17 residues. Germline-derived CDR1 and CDR2 are KGHSH and LQKENI. V shed 1 base and J shed 0 bases, with 14 bases lying between them. The CDR3 coding sequence is TGTGCCAGCTCACCACGCTTGGGGGGGGCAAGCACAGATACGCAGTATTTT. The encoded protein is CASSPRLGGASTDTQYF. Full variable domain (missing parts from reference TRBV18 and TRBJ2-3): NAGVMQNPRHLVRRRGQEARLRCSPMKGHSHVYWYRQLPEEGLKFMVYLQKENIIDESGMPKERFSAEFPKEGPSILRIQQVVRGDSAAYFCASSPRLGGASTDTQYFGPGTRLTVL.

Concerning this clone: One end of the junction does not line up with germline, which may come from a read error. The rearrangement uses TRBV7-2 and TRBJ1-4; 7 nucleotides match TRBD1. Germline lookup yields CDR1 SGHTA and CDR2 FQGNSA. The CDR3 totals 15 residues. CDR3 bases: TGTGCCGGCAGCCGGAACAGGGGTCTAACCGAAAAACTGTTTTTT. This encodes CAGSRNRGLTEKLFF.

The chain joins TRBV19 to TRBJ1-6; 9 nucleotides align to TRBD1. Germline loops: CDR1 LNHDA, CDR2 SQIVND (reference sequence). There are 15 residues in the CDR3. Trimming took 1 base from V and 8 from J; bases not matched to a gene: 3. CDR3 in amino acids: CASSIGRDRDSPLHF. Here the CDR3 DNA reads TGTGCCAGTAGTATAGGCCGGGACAGGGATTCACCCCTCCACTTT.

The rearrangement joins TRBV29-1 to TRBJ2-5, with D tentatively TRBD1 (5 bases). The V and J ends lost 6 bases and 1 base respectively, with 18 bases between them. CDR1 is SQVTM and CDR2 is ANQGSEA in the germline V gene. The CDR3 is 15 amino acids. CDR3 in amino acids: CSVAKGHPIQETQYF. CDR3 coding DNA: TGCAGCGTCGCAAAGGGGCACCCCATCCAAGAGACCCAGTACTTC.

The CDR3 loop reads CASSLKAAGDTDTQYF. The CDR3 DNA follows: TGCGCCAGCAGCTTAAAGGCGGCGGGGGACACAGATACGCAGTATTTT. This chain uses TRBV4-3 with TRBJ2-3; 7 positions match TRBD2. The CDR3 is 16 residues long. V shed 5 bases and J 2 bases; nucleotides not matched to a gene: 10. CDR1 LGHNA and CDR2 YSLEER come from the germline V gene.

V gene TRBV7-8 combines with J gene TRBJ2-5; the match to TRBD2 covers 12 bases. The length of the CDR3 is 17 residues. In germline, CDR1 is SGHVS, CDR2 FQNEAQ. V trimming: 5 bases; J trimming: 0 bases; junction bases outside the gene matches: 7. The CDR3 region has the DNA TGTGCCAGCAGCCTCCGGACTAGCGGGGAGTACCAAGAGACCCAGTACTTC. Residues: CASSLRTSGEYQETQYF.

The CDR3 sequence: CASRPQTGVMPLHF. The CDR3, as DNA: TGTGCCAGCAGACCTCAGACAGGGGTCATGCCCCTCCACTTT. The chain carries TRBV2 and TRBJ1-6, with TRBD1 matching over 8 bases. The CDR3 has 14 residues. Germline CDR1 reads SNHLY; CDR2 reads FYNNEI. The junction had 11 bases not matched to a gene; V was cut back by 6 bases and J by 13 bases. The variable domain in full, with the rest retrieved from reference TRBV2 and TRBJ1-6, is EPEVTQTPSHQVTQMGQEVILRCVPISNHLYFYWYRQILGQKVEFLVSFYNNEISEKSEIFDDQFSVERPDGSNFTLKIRSTKLEDSAMYFCASRPQTGVMPLHFGNGTRLTVT.

Concerning this clone itself: This sample also contains other DNA sequences that code for the same CDR3. This chain joins TRBV18 and TRBJ1-1, with D uncertain. The CDR3 runs 14 residues. Germline-derived CDR1 and CDR2 are KGHSH and LQKENI. V was trimmed by 0 bases and J by 1 base, leaving 6 bases between them. Written as DNA, the CDR3 is TGTGCCAGCTCACCACCAGCTGGGAACACTGAAGCTTTCTTT. Translated, it gives CASSPPAGNTEAFF.

V gene TRBV9 combines with J gene TRBJ1-1, with D possibly TRBD1 on 5 matching bases. Germline V lookup: CDR1 SGDLS, CDR2 YYNGEE. There are 15 residues in the CDR3. With 2 bases removed from V and 0 bases from J, the gap between germline ends came to 11 bases. Here the CDR3 reads CASSVRGSVNTEAFF. CDR3 DNA: TGTGCCAGCAGCGTTAGGGGCTCGGTGAACACTGAAGCTTTCTTT.